This T cell receptor beta chain emerged from a study of blood T cell repertoires in COVID-19. Original processing notes: Counts of nucleated cells, estimated from reference gene primer amplification, were obtained. The repertoire was sequenced with immunoSEQ multiplex PCR; TCRdb's copy has only in-frame clones and lacks some. D and trimming come from the DNA, and the V and J calls and clone size come from that table. The sample contains 430,000 or so clones, roughly 88% of which appear only once. Germline loops: CDR1 LNHNV, CDR2 YYDKDF (reference sequence). Trimming pared 0 bases from V and 6 bases from J, leaving 6 bases between. This CDR3 region has 12 residues.

The V call is TRBV15, the J call TRBJ2-7, with a possible D match to TRBD2 (5 bases). The sequencing sample was made of PBMCs or T cells enriched from blood (not recorded which). This TCR was recovered from a woman aged 40 to 49 who had recovered from COVID-19. The chain's CDR3 is CATSREGSEQYF. The CDR3 bases are TGTGCCACCAGCAGAGAAGGGAGCGAGCAGTACTTC. Combining the CDR3 with reference TRBV15 and TRBJ2-7 gives the whole variable domain DAMVIQNPRYQVTQFGKPVTLSCSQTLNHNVMYWYQQKSSQAPKLLFHYYDKDFNNEADTPDNFQSRRPNTSFCFLDIRSPGLGDTAMYLCATSREGSEQYFGPGTRLTVT.